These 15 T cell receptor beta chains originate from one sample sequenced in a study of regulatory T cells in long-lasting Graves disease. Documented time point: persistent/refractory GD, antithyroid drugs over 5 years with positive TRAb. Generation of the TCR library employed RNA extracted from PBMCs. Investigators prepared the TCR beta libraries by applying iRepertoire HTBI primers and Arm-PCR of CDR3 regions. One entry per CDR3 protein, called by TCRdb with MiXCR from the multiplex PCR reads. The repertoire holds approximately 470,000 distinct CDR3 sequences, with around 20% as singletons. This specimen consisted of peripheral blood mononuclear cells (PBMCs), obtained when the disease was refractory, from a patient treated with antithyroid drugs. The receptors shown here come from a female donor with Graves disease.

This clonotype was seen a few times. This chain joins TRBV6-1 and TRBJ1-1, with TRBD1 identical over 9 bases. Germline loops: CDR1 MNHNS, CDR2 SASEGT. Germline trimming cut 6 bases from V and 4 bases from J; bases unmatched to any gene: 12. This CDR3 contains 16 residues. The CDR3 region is CASRAGTGNRSTEAFF. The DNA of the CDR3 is TGTGCCAGCAGGGCCGGGACAGGGAATAGGAGCACTGAAGCTTTCTTT.

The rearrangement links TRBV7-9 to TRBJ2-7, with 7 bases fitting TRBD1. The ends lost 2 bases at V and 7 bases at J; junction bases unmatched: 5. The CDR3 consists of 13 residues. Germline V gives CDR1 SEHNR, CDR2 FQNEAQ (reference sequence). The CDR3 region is CASSLQGVEEQYF. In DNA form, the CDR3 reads TGTGCCAGCAGCTTACAGGGGGTGGAGGAGCAGTACTTC.

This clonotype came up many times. CDR3 DNA sequence: TGCAGCGTTGGGCCGGCGGACAGAGAACGGTATGGCTACACCTTC. This codes for CSVGPADRERYGYTF. The chain links TRBV29-1 to TRBJ1-2; perhaps TRBD1 as D (6 bases). Trimming took 4 bases from V and 5 from J, leaving 20 bases between them. The length of the CDR3 is 15 residues. Germline V gives CDR1 SQVTM, CDR2 ANQGSEA.

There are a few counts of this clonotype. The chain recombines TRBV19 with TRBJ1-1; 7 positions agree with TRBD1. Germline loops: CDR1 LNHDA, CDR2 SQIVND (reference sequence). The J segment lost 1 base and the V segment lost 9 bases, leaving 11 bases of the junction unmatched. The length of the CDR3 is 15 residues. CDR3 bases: TGTGCCAGCTCAAGACAGGGTACTAAGAACACTGAAGCTTTCTTT. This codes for CASSRQGTKNTEAFF. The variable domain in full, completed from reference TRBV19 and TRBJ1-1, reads DGGITQSPKYLFRKEGQNVTLSCEQNLNHDAMYWYRQDPGQGLRLIYYSQIVNDFQKGDIAEGYSVSREKKESFPLTVTSAQKNPTAFYLCASSRQGTKNTEAFFGQGTRLTVV.

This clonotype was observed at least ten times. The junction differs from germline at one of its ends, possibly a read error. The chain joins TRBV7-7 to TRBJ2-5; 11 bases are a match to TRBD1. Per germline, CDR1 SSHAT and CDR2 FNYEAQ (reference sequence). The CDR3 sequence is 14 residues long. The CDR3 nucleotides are TGTGCTAGCAGCTCTGGGACAGGGGGAAAGACCCAGTACTTC. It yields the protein CASSSGTGGKTQYF.

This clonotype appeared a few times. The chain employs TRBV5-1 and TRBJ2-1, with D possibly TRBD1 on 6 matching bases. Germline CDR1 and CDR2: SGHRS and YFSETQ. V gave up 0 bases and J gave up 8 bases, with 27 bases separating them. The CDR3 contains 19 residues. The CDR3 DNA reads TGCGCCAGCAGCTTGGAGGTGGTGGGTAGGGACATGGCGGAGCATGAGCAGTTCTTC. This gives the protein CASSLEVVGRDMAEHEQFF.

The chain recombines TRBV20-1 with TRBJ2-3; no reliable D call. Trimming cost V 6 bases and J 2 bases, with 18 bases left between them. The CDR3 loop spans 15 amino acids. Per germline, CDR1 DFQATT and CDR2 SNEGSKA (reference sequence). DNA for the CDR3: TGCAGTGCGGGCAACTTGGAGCAAACCACAGATACGCAGTATTTT. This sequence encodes CSAGNLEQTTDTQYF.

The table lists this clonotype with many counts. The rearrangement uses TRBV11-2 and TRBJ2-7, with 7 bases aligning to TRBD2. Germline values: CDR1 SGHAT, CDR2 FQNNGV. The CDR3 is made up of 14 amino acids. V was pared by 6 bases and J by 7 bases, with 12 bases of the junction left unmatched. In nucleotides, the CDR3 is TGTGCCAGCAGGGCTGTCGGGGAGGGCAATGAGCAGTACTTC. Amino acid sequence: CASRAVGEGNEQYF.

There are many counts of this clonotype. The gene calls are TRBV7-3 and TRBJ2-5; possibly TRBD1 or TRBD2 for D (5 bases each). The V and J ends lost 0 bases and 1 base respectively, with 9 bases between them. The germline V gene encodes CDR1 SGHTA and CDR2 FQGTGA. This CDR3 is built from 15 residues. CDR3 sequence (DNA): TGTGCCAGCAGCTTAACCGGGACCTTCCAAGAGACCCAGTACTTC. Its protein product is CASSLTGTFQETQYF.

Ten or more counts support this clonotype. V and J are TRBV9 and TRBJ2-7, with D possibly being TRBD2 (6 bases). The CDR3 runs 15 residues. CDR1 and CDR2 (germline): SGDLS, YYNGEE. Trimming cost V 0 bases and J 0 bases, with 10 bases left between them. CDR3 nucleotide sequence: TGTGCCAGCAGCGTAGGGACTACCCGCTCCTACGAGCAGTACTTC. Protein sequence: CASSVGTTRSYEQYF. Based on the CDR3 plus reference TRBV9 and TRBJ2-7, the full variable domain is DSGVTQTPKHLITATGQRVTLRCSPRSGDLSVYWYQQSLDQGLQFLIQYYNGEERAKGNILERFSAQQFPDLHSELNLSSLELGDSALYFCASSVGTTRSYEQYFGPGTRLTVT.

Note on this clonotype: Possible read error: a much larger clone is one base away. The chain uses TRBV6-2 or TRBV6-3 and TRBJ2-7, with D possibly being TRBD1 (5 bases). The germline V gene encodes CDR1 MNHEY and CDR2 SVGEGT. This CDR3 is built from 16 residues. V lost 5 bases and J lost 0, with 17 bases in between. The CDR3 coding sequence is TGTGCCAGCAGTCCACGCAGGGCCTCGAGCTCCTACGAGCAGTACTTC. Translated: CASSPRRASSSYEQYF.

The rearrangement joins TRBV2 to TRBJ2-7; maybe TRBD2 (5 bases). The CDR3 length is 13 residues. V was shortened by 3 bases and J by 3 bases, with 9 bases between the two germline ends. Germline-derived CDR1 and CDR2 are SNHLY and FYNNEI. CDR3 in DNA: TGTGCCAGCAGTGATACTGACTACTACGAGCAGTACTTC. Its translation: CASSDTDYYEQYF.

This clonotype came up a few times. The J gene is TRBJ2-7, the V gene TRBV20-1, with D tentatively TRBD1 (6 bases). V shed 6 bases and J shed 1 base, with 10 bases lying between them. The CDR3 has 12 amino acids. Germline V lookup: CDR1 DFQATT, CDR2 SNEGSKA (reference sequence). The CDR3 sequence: CSAEDRSYEQYF. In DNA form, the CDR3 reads TGCAGTGCCGAGGACAGATCCTACGAGCAGTACTTC.

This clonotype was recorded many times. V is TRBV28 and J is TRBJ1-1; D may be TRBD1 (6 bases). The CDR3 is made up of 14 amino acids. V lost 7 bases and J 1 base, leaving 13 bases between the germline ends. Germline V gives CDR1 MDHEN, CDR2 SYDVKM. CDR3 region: CASNADRWNTEAFF. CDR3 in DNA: TGTGCCAGCAACGCGGACAGATGGAACACTGAAGCTTTCTTT.

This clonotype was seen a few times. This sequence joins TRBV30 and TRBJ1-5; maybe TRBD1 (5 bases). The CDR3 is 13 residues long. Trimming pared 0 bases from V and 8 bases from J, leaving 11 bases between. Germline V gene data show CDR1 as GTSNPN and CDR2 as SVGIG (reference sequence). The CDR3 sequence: CAWSVPGGEPQHF. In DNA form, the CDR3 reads TGTGCCTGGAGTGTACCCGGGGGGGAGCCCCAGCATTTT.